The sequence of this T cell receptor (beta chain) was determined in a study of control samples from healthy donors and cancer patients. Germline V gene sequence: CDR1 SEHNR, CDR2 FQNEAQ (reference sequence). The V and J ends lost 5 bases and 4 bases respectively, with 18 bases between them. The CDR3 is 15 residues long. Libraries were prepared by immunoSEQ multiplex PCR; TCRdb keeps only in-frame clonotypes and omits some of them. Seen here are some 120,000 clones, under 95% observed once, and the top ten hold under 2%. The sample comprised PBMCs. V usage is TRBV7-9 and J usage is TRBJ2-7, with D maybe TRBD2 (7 bases). This sequence was found in a man aged 45-65 years with head and neck cancer. The CDR3 bases are TGTGCCAGCAGCACCTGGGGGGCGGGGGCATACGAGCAGTACTTC. Encoded protein: CASSTWGAGAYEQYF.